This TCR beta chain comes out of a study of regulatory T cells in long-lasting Graves disease. Points from the study as a whole: The persistent group shared around 2,600 public clonotypes, more than the 950 to 1,000 shared by new patients.

Sample time point: newly diagnosed GD, antithyroid drugs for less than 3 months. Making the TCR library involved RNA that had been extracted from PBMCs. Trimming pared 0 bases from V and 13 bases from J, leaving 25 bases between. This CDR3 has 15 amino acids. Germline CDR1 DFQATT, CDR2 SNEGSKA (reference sequence). This clonotype was recorded many times. Antigen: not known. Arm-PCR with iRepertoire HTBI primers amplified the CDR3 regions for these TCR beta libraries. TCRdb recomputed calls from the multiplex PCR reads with MiXCR, one row per CDR3 protein. The profile shows over 500,000 distinct CDR3 sequences, roughly a sixth of them singletons. These data are also associated with another study on T cells in Graves' hyperthyroidism and ophthalmopathy. That study reports: During a first-round RT-PCR of the TCR CDR3, the HTBI primer set was used.

Sequenced here: peripheral blood mononuclear cells (PBMCs), sampled at new diagnosis, from a patient treated with antithyroid drugs. The origin of this receptor is a man younger than 30 with Graves disease. The chain combines TRBV20-1 with TRBJ2-7; perhaps TRBD2 as D (5 bases). Here the CDR3 DNA reads TGCAGTGCTAGAGAGTTTTACGATGCGGAGGCCCTCGGATACTTC. Translation: CSAREFYDAEALGYF.